These 25 T cell receptor beta chains share one sample of origin, sequenced in a study of beta chain features in type 1 diabetes. Expressed TCRB transcripts were sequenced because the entire RNA isolate underwent reverse transcription. TCRdb keeps only in-frame clones here, not all; method: immunoSEQ multiplex PCR. Counted here are under 500,000 clones, 25% to 35% occurring once; the ten biggest clones make up 0.05% to 0.065%. Sample: naive CD4+ T cells from blood. Source of these receptors: a man between 18 and 29 years old in good health.

The V and J genes are TRBV7-9 and TRBJ1-4; no clear D gene. The CDR3 length is 16 residues. Between the trimmed V and J ends, which lost 5 bases and 5 bases, there was a span of 18 bases. Germline V gives CDR1 SEHNR, CDR2 FQNEAQ (reference sequence). For the CDR3, the DNA is TGTGCCAGCAGCAAAAAGACACAATTGCGGAATGAAAAACTGTTTTTT. Its protein is CASSKKTQLRNEKLFF.

This clone was recorded once. The genes are TRBV5-4 and TRBJ1-4, with 11 bases identical to TRBD1. CDR1 is SGHNT, CDR2 YYREEE, per germline (reference sequence). This CDR3 is built from 15 residues. Trimming at V came to 4 bases and at J to 8 bases, leaving 7 bases not matched to a gene. CDR3 nucleotide sequence: TGTGCCAGCAGCACCAGGGACAGGGGGAGGGAAAAACTGTTTTTT. Its protein is CASSTRDRGREKLFF. The variable domain in full, with the rest retrieved from reference TRBV5-4 and TRBJ1-4, is ETGVTQSPTHLIKTRGQQVTLRCSSQSGHNTVSWYQQALGQGPQFIFQYYREEENGRGNFPPRFSGLQFPNYSSELNVNALELDDSALYLCASSTRDRGREKLFFGSGTQLSVL.

J is TRBJ2-3 and V is TRBV2, with D tentatively TRBD1 (5 bases). Trimming pared 7 bases from V and 1 base from J, leaving 12 bases between. This CDR3 spans 14 amino acids. The germline V gene has CDR1 SNHLY and CDR2 FYNNEI. Here the CDR3 DNA reads TGTGCCAGCAAGAGAGAACAGGGCACAGATACGCAGTATTTT. As protein: CASKREQGTDTQYF.

In regard to this clone: Other DNA sequences from this sample encode an identical CDR3 as well. This chain joins TRBV28 and TRBJ2-7, with TRBD1 identical over 7 bases. The CDR3 sequence is 13 residues long. Germline assignment: CDR1 MDHEN and CDR2 SYDVKM. The V segment lost 3 bases and the J segment 3 bases; nucleotides outside the gene matches: 2. The CDR3, as DNA: TGTGCCAGCAGTTTGGGACAGAGCTACGAGCAGTACTTC. Translation: CASSLGQSYEQYF.

The rearrangement joins TRBV30 to TRBJ2-6, with 9 nucleotides matching TRBD1. Unmatched junction bases numbered 3, after V lost 3 bases and J lost 0 bases. Germline loops: CDR1 GTSNPN, CDR2 SVGIG (reference sequence). This CDR3 spans 16 amino acids. The CDR3 is CAWSRDRASGANVLTF. In DNA form, the CDR3 reads TGTGCCTGGAGCCGGGACAGGGCCTCTGGGGCCAACGTCCTGACTTTC.

This clone was counted between two and nine times. This rearrangement joins TRBV6-5 to TRBJ1-3; D unresolved. The CDR3 runs to 15 residues. Deletions cut 2 bases from V and 4 bases from J, with 12 bases between. CDR1 MNHEY and CDR2 SVGAGI come from the germline V gene. The DNA of the CDR3 is TGTGCCAGCAGTTACAGGCGGTCCCTCGGAAACACCATATATTTT. Protein sequence: CASSYRRSLGNTIYF.

V and J are TRBV30 and TRBJ2-7; 9 nucleotides agree with TRBD1. CDR1 GTSNPN and CDR2 SVGIG come from the germline V gene (reference sequence). The CDR3 is made up of 14 amino acids. With V trimmed by 5 bases and J by 6 bases, 11 bases remained unmatched. The CDR3 sequence: CAWRPGTGLSEQYF. CDR3 nucleotide sequence: TGTGCCTGGCGACCCGGGACAGGGCTCTCCGAGCAGTACTTC.

CDR3 amino acids: CASSQPGGRYNEQFF. Written as DNA, the CDR3 is TGTGCCAGCAGCCAGCCAGGCGGGAGGTACAATGAGCAGTTCTTC. The chain has TRBV7-2 and TRBJ2-1; TRBD2 agrees at 8 bases. V trimming: 5 bases; J trimming: 4 bases; junction bases outside the gene matches: 7. There are 15 residues in the CDR3. Per the germline V gene, CDR1 is SGHTA and CDR2 is FQGNSA.

This chain uses TRBV29-1 with TRBJ2-5, with D possibly being TRBD2 (5 bases). The DNA end favors TRBJ2-7, so the J call may be wrong. Germline CDR1 SQVTM, CDR2 ANQGSEA. The CDR3 covers 13 residues. The CDR3 DNA reads as TGCAGCGTTGTGGCCAGGACTTCCTACGAGCAGTACTTC. Protein: CSVVARTSYEQYF.

The chain employs TRBV9 and TRBJ2-2, with 7 bases identical to TRBD2. This CDR3 has 17 amino acids. Germline V gene lookup returns CDR1 SGDLS and CDR2 YYNGEE. The J segment lost 6 bases and the V segment lost 2 bases, leaving 13 bases of the junction unmatched. CDR3 protein: CASSVMWEGRTAGELFF. The CDR3 coding sequence is TGTGCCAGCAGCGTCATGTGGGAGGGCCGGACGGCCGGGGAGCTGTTTTTT.

This clone was seen a handful of times. The rearrangement links TRBV5-1 to TRBJ2-1; 9 bases match TRBD2. V shed 4 bases and J 4 bases; nucleotides not matched to a gene: 6. This CDR3 is 15 amino acids long. Germline V gene data show CDR1 as SGHRS and CDR2 as YFSETQ. The CDR3 here is CASSPSSGAYNEQFF. The CDR3 DNA is TGCGCCAGCAGCCCATCTAGCGGGGCGTACAATGAGCAGTTCTTC.

This clone came up a few times. The V gene is TRBV7-9, the J gene TRBJ2-5; TRBD1 aligns across 7 bases. Germline CDR1 is SEHNR and CDR2 is FQNEAQ (reference sequence). There are 13 residues in the CDR3. Germline trimming cut 5 bases from V and 6 bases from J; bases unmatched to any gene: 6. The CDR3 nucleotides are TGTGCCAGCAGCCAAGGGACAGTTAAGACCCAGTACTTC. Its translation is CASSQGTVKTQYF.

This clone was observed a few times. V gene TRBV29-1 combines with J gene TRBJ2-7; TRBD1 agrees at 8 bases. The CDR3 is made up of 15 amino acids. J lost 2 bases, V lost 3 bases, and 9 bases had no gene match. Germline CDR1 SQVTM, CDR2 ANQGSEA. The CDR3 sequence: CSVDHGQGDTYEQYF. The CDR3 DNA follows: TGCAGCGTTGATCATGGACAGGGTGACACCTACGAGCAGTACTTC.

Only a few counts were recorded for this clone. V gene TRBV25-1 combines with J gene TRBJ2-5; a weak D match, TRBD1 (7 bases). The CDR3 has 14 amino acids. CDR1 MGHDK and CDR2 SYGVNS come from the germline V gene. The germline V and J ends were trimmed by 6 bases and 4 bases, with 15 bases remaining between them. CDR3 bases: TGTGCCAGCAGCCAGGGGGGAACTCGAGAGACCCAGTACTTC. Amino acid sequence: CASSQGGTRETQYF. The variable domain in full, completed from reference TRBV25-1 and TRBJ2-5, reads EADIYQTPRYLVIGTGKKITLECSQTMGHDKMYWYQQDPGMELHLIHYSYGVNSTEKGDLSSESTVSRIRTEHFPLTLESARPSHTSQYLCASSQGGTRETQYFGPGTRLLVL.

J is TRBJ2-1 and V is TRBV7-8, with 11 nucleotides matching TRBD2. CDR1 and CDR2 (germline): SGHVS, FQNEAQ. V dropped 1 base and J dropped 3; count of bases not matched to a gene: 8. This CDR3 spans 18 amino acids. DNA of the CDR3: TGTGCCAGCAGCTTAGAGCGGTCTAGCGGGAGGTTCTACAATGAGCAGTTCTTC. Translated: CASSLERSSGRFYNEQFF.

In this sample, this clone turned up a few times. The chain employs TRBV30 and TRBJ2-1; D remains ambiguous. The CDR3 has 11 amino acids. CDR1 GTSNPN and CDR2 SVGIG come from the germline V gene (reference sequence). V lost 3 bases, J lost 5 bases, and 5 bases lay in between. The CDR3 spells CAWSDNNEQFF. Written as DNA, the CDR3 is TGTGCCTGGAGCGATAACAATGAGCAGTTCTTC.

This chain links TRBV29-1 with TRBJ2-3; 7 bases map to TRBD2. The CDR3 totals 13 residues. V was clipped by 7 bases and J by 4 bases; unmatched bases: 8. CDR1 SQVTM and CDR2 ANQGSEA come from the germline V gene. The CDR3 region is CSASPGGADTQYF. The CDR3, as DNA: TGCAGCGCCTCCCCGGGGGGTGCAGATACGCAGTATTTT.

This chain connects TRBV28 to TRBJ2-5, with D unclear. Trimming took 5 bases from V and 5 from J, leaving 21 bases between them. CDR3 size: 16 residues. In germline, CDR1 is MDHEN, CDR2 SYDVKM. The CDR3 spells CASSPAPGRESETQYF. For the CDR3, the DNA is TGTGCCAGCAGTCCCGCCCCGGGCCGCGAATCGGAGACCCAGTACTTC.

This clone was counted a few times. This sequence joins TRBV9 and TRBJ2-5; no clear D gene. V was cut by 2 bases and J by 5 bases, with 10 bases left in between. CDR1 is SGDLS, CDR2 YYNGEE, per germline. The CDR3 length is 13 residues. The CDR3 region has the DNA TGTGCCAGCAGCGTCTCCAGGACGGAGACCCAGTACTTC. It specifies CASSVSRTETQYF.

The rearrangement uses TRBV2 and TRBJ2-7; 9 bases map to TRBD2. CDR1 is SNHLY, CDR2 FYNNEI, per germline. The CDR3 loop spans 15 amino acids. J gave up 3 bases and V 6 bases, and 9 bases lay outside the gene matches. DNA of the CDR3: TGTGCCAGCAGCCCTCAGGGACTAGCTGGCTACGAGCAGTACTTC. Translating gives CASSPQGLAGYEQYF.

The chain uses TRBV4-3 and TRBJ2-1, with D perhaps matching TRBD2 (5 bases). Germline lookup yields CDR1 LGHNA and CDR2 YSLEER. The CDR3 contains 16 residues. With 4 bases removed from V and 0 bases from J, the gap between germline ends came to 13 bases. The CDR3 bases are TGCGCCAGCAGCCGCCTCGGAGGAAGCTCCTACAATGAGCAGTTCTTC. Protein product: CASSRLGGSSYNEQFF.

This chain links TRBV30 with TRBJ2-7; no definite D call. The length of the CDR3 is 11 residues. Germline lookup yields CDR1 GTSNPN and CDR2 SVGIG (reference sequence). V was clipped by 0 bases and J by 5 bases, with 5 bases between them. The CDR3, as DNA: TGTGCCTGGAGTGTAGTGGACGAGCAGTACTTC. The encoded protein is CAWSVVDEQYF.

This clone came up a few times. The chain couples TRBV15 to TRBJ2-5; D may correspond to TRBD1 or TRBD2 (5 bases each). Between the trimmed V and J ends, which lost 1 base and 5 bases, there was a span of 11 bases. Germline CDR1 and CDR2: LNHNV and YYDKDF (reference sequence). The CDR3 runs to 14 residues. The CDR3 sequence is CATSRAGPLETQYF. The CDR3 coding sequence is TGTGCCACCAGCAGAGCGGGGCCTTTGGAGACCCAGTACTTC.

A remark on this clone: An end of the junction differs from the germline gene, which may be a read error. The V and J genes are TRBV30 and TRBJ1-5, with D possibly being TRBD1 (5 bases). The CDR3 runs 14 residues. Germline CDR1 and CDR2: GTSNPN and SVGIG (reference sequence). CDR3: CSWSAGGSNQPQHF. CDR3 in DNA: TGTTCCTGGAGTGCTGGGGGTAGCAATCAGCCCCAGCATTTT.

The chain links TRBV6-6 to TRBJ2-7, with 7 bases matching TRBD1. Germline CDR1 and CDR2: MNHNY and SVGAGI (reference sequence). The CDR3 length is 14 residues. Trimming at V came to 6 bases and at J to 7 bases, leaving 12 bases not matched to a gene. The CDR3 nucleotides are TGTGCCAGCAGAACCGGGACAGCGTTTAGGGAGCAGTACTTC. Its translation is CASRTGTAFREQYF.